These 8 T cell receptor beta chains came from one sample sequenced in a study of CD8 T cells in ankylosing spondylitis. TCRdb reprocessed the 5' RACE reads via MiXCR and lists one record per CDR3 protein. The data hold 380,000 or so distinct CDR3 sequences, with more than 20% observed a single time. The sequenced material came from blood, either unsorted or a sorted T cell fraction (not recorded which). All receptors come from a male donor with ankylosing spondylitis or in good health (not recorded which).

The CDR3 is CASSSDRGSSNEQFF. The CDR3 region has the DNA TGTGCCAGCAGTAGCGACAGGGGTAGTTCCAATGAGCAGTTCTTC. This chain uses TRBV12-3 or TRBV12-4 with TRBJ2-1; 8 bases match TRBD1. CDR3 length equals 15 residues. Losses at the gene ends were 5 bases for V and 6 bases for J; bases not matched to a gene: 9.

The chain combines TRBV20-1 with TRBJ2-1; D might be TRBD2 (5 bases). This CDR3 has 13 residues. V lost 1 base and J 7 bases, leaving 11 bases between the germline ends. CDR1 is DFQATT, CDR2 SNEGSKA, per germline (reference sequence). In DNA form, the CDR3 reads TGCAGTGCTAGAGTTATCGGGGAGAATGAGCAGTTCTTC. Translation: CSARVIGENEQFF.

The CDR3 nucleotides read TGCGCCAGCAGCCAAGCGGGACTAGCGGGGGGAACCCAAGAGACCCAGTACTTC. Translated: CASSQAGLAGGTQETQYF. V gene TRBV4-1 combines with J gene TRBJ2-5; TRBD2 aligns across 15 bases. Germline lookup yields CDR1 MGHRA and CDR2 YSYEKL. The junction had 4 bases not matched to a gene; V was cut back by 1 base and J by 1 base. The CDR3 covers 18 residues.

The chain recombines TRBV30 with TRBJ2-1; maybe TRBD2 (5 bases). Germline V gives CDR1 GTSNPN, CDR2 SVGIG (reference sequence). This CDR3 contains 14 residues. The V end was cut by 1 base, the J end by 5 bases, with 12 bases between. The DNA of the CDR3 is TGTGCCTGGAGTGAAGGGAGTCACGACAATGAGCAGTTCTTC. Protein: CAWSEGSHDNEQFF.

This clonotype was seen a few times. The V call is TRBV20-1, the J call TRBJ2-3; either TRBD1 or TRBD2 may fit D (5 bases each). Trimming pared 5 bases from V and 14 bases from J, leaving 20 bases between. CDR3 length: 12 amino acids. Germline V gene data show CDR1 as DFQATT and CDR2 as SNEGSKA (reference sequence). CDR3 amino acids: CSAQVIGTPGYF. DNA for the CDR3: TGCAGTGCTCAGGTTATCGGGACGCCTGGGTATTTT.

The genes are TRBV27 and TRBJ2-2; D may be TRBD1 (5 bases). V was trimmed by 8 bases and J by 4 bases, leaving 26 bases between them. Germline V gives CDR1 MNHEY, CDR2 SMNVEV (reference sequence). This CDR3 contains 18 residues. The CDR3 DNA reads as TGTGCCAGCTCTTCCCAGGGCTCAAACTCCCTGGGCACCGGGGAGCTGTTTTTT. This codes for CASSSQGSNSLGTGELFF.

The chain combines TRBV12-3 or TRBV12-4 with TRBJ2-7; maybe TRBD2 (7 bases). The CDR3 sequence is 15 residues long. The germline V and J ends were trimmed by 5 bases and 9 bases, with 23 bases remaining between them. CDR3 in amino acids: CASSTPGAGVWGQYF. The CDR3 nucleotides are TGTGCCAGCAGTACCCCAGGGGCGGGGGTGTGGGGGCAGTACTTC.

This clonotype has only a few counts. The V gene is TRBV12-5, the J gene TRBJ1-1, with D possibly being TRBD1 (5 bases). The V and J ends lost 4 bases and 3 bases respectively, with 9 bases between them. Germline CDR1 LGHNT, CDR2 FRNRAP. The CDR3 loop spans 13 amino acids. The CDR3 DNA is TGTGCTAGTGGTTACGACAGCTACACTGAAGCTTTCTTT. Amino acids: CASGYDSYTEAFF. Full variable domain (remainder filled in from reference TRBV12-5 and TRBJ1-1): DARVTQTPRHKVTEMGQEVTMRCQPILGHNTVFWYRQTMMQGLELLAYFRNRAPLDDSGMPKDRFSAEMPDATLATLKIQPSEPRDSAVYFCASGYDSYTEAFFGQGTRLTVV.